This T cell receptor (beta chain) derives from a study of shared clonotypes between healthy human individuals. All of the donors resided in Nashville, Tennessee, and each was a Caucasian adult. V shed 4 bases and J shed 0 bases, with 11 bases lying between them. Germline assignment: CDR1 SNHLY and CDR2 FYNNEI. The CDR3 runs 15 residues. It was on ten immunoSEQ deep assay plates that unsorted PBMC DNA was sequenced. Profiled with immunoSEQ multiplex PCR; TCRdb holds only in-frame clones, not every one. The sample carries fewer than 550,000 clones, nearly 80% recorded once. The sequenced sample was PBMCs. The sequence was collected from a woman aged 35 to 49 in good health. Some clones in this sample may be carry-over from other donors' samples. The V gene is TRBV2, the J gene TRBJ2-3, with a possible D match to TRBD2 (6 bases). The chain's CDR3 is CASSASEKSTDTQYF. Written as DNA, the CDR3 is TGTGCCAGCAGTGCTAGCGAGAAAAGCACAGATACGCAGTATTTT.